This record concerns one T cell receptor (beta chain) sequence. Its antigen target is currently unknown. It has no much larger one-base neighbor in the sample; base qualities were not kept. Using the deep immunoSEQ assay, multiplex PCR amplified TCR CDR3 regions from genomic DNA. Genomic DNA extracted from each cell subset was distributed evenly over all wells of several immunoSEQ 96-well plates, and each plate served as one replicate. For sorted subsets, each replicate PCR was loaded with 200 ng genomic DNA, equivalent to approximately 33,000 T cell genomes. The purified libraries were quantified using a Qubit 3.0 fluorometer, sized with a Bioanalyzer 2100, and then quantified again using the KAPA Library Quantification kit. Every immunoSEQ 96-well plate was sequenced on a separate single-read 150-cycle Illumina NextSeq 550 flow cell. For the original study's pipeline: Because the immunoSEQ output included only junctional sequences and no quality scores, the filtering could not be the same as the filtering used for full-length reads. To assign V/J genes and CDR3, sequences were annotated against IMGT germline references using PyIR, a Python wrapper for IgBLAST v1.9. Any read was removed if the V/J assignment was weak (E-value above 1e-6), the CDR3 was missing, or the read contained stop codons, out-of-frame junctions, or ambiguous translated residues. V3J clonotypes were defined by identical inferred V gene, J gene, and CDR3 amino acid sequence. To compute the percentage overlap between repertoires, the number of shared unique clonotypes was divided by the size of the smaller repertoire. Richness of each repertoire was evaluated using RTK rarefaction, the Chao1 estimator, and Recon v2.1 estimates of unobserved clonotypes. OLGA was used to compute generation probabilities for all TCRbeta clonotypes that the gDNA method yielded from a handful of donors. In TCRdb, the immuneACCESS table is reduced to in-frame sequences with V and J assigned. These tables do not hold every clone; where another copy was compared, an unresolved V gene accounts for under half, and the others remain unexplained. V and J calls and clone size come straight from that table; D and trimming were deduced from the DNA. This sample is represented by some 1.5 million clones; 95% to 99% of them were singletons. In total, the top ten clones hold about 0.45% of the sample.

Healthy HIV-negative adults with no recently reported acute infections or vaccinations were included as donors. Every donor was a Caucasian adult residing in Nashville, Tennessee, USA. CD4+ T cells were enriched by magnetic negative selection, after which naive cells were positively selected on CD45RA and the negative fraction was taken as the memory subset. After blood collection by leukapheresis, PBMCs were isolated using Ficoll-Histopaque density gradient centrifugation and then cryopreserved in the vapor phase of liquid nitrogen. Purity and quantity of every magnetically sorted T cell population were checked by analytical flow cytometry. Genomic DNA was isolated from every sorted fraction and measured by UV absorbance on a Nanodrop 2000c. The CDR3 spans 15 residues, from the cysteine through the phenylalanine. Only CDR3 DNA is held: 45 bases, read in frame from base 1. V sheds 0 bases and J sheds 7 bases, leaving 15 bases between their ends. CDR1 is given as LGHNA and CDR2 as YSLEER, both from the germline V gene.

The data originate from a study of shared clonotypes between healthy human individuals (TCRdb year 2020). With regard to the full study: The cohort comprised a couple of women and three men aged 18 to 49 years. For each donor, CD4 naive and CD4 memory were each run on three plates, CD8 naive on two plates, and CD8 memory on one plate. To estimate repertoire size and how much clonotype sharing occurs between individuals, the study deeply sequenced the blood TCR repertoires of about five healthy adults. Libraries were prepared and TCR repertoires were sequenced by different laboratories using diverse techniques, in order to increase sequencing depth and limit assay-specific biases. Each donor's leukapheresis produced roughly between about 0.8 and 10 billion PBMCs. What the research found in general, with its limitations: Clonotypes shared by all four sorted-subset donors showed higher generation probabilities than non-shared clonotypes. Incomplete sequencing was indicated by rarefaction of sorted-subset datasets, despite the large sequencing depth. Naive subsets generally had larger estimated clonotype richness than memory subsets did. Pairwise subsampling indicated that sequencing depth was expected to affect the degree of clonotype sharing among donors. Because the study included a small number of donors, the genetic and exposure-history diversity represented was limited. Sampling was restricted to blood, and TCR repertoires in tissues likely differ from the TCR repertoires found in blood. About 5% of naive CD4, roughly 3.6% of naive CD8, approximately 2.2% of memory CD4, and less than 0.45% of memory CD8 clonotypes were shared across a few donors.

The sequence came from a man aged 25-45 years in good health. The chain is assembled from TRBV4-3 and TRBJ1-2, with no confident D gene call. The sequencing sample was made of naive CD4+ T cells sorted from blood. In the paper's terms, the cell subset or site label means: CD45RA+ positively selected. The encoded CDR3 is CASSQDSLPGFGYTF. The sequenced DNA is TGCGCCAGCAGCCAAGATAGTCTCCCGGGGTTTGGCTACACCTTC.